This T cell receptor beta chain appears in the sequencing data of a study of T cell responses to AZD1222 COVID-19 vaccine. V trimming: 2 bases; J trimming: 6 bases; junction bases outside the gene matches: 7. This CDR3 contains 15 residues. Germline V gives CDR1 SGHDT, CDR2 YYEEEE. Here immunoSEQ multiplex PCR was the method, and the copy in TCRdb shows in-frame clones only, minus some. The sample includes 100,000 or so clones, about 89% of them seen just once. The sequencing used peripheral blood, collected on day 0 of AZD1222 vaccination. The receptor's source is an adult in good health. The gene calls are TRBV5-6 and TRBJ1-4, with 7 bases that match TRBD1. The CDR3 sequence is CASSLLTGVDEKLFF. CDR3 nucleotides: TGTGCCAGCAGCTTACTTACAGGGGTGGATGAAAAACTGTTTTTT.